One TCR beta chain is described in this entry. The clone's antigen remains unknown. No base qualities exist here, and no much larger clone lies one base off it. For the CD8 naive samples, CD45RO-negative cells were positively selected for CCR7, yielding a CD45RA+CCR7+ population from which TemRA cells were excluded. The donors were healthy, HIV-negative adults who had no recently reported acute infections or vaccinations. Every donor was a Caucasian adult residing in Nashville, Tennessee, USA. Blood was collected by leukapheresis, and PBMCs were isolated by Ficoll-Histopaque density gradient centrifugation and then cryopreserved in liquid nitrogen vapor phase. Analytical flow cytometry was used to check the purity and quantity of every magnetically sorted T cell population. From each sorted fraction, genomic DNA was isolated and quantified by UV absorbance on a Nanodrop 2000c. CDR1 is given as WSHSY and CDR2 as SAAADI, both from the germline V gene. V drops 6 bases and J drops 3 bases, leaving 15 bases in between. The CDR3 goes from the cysteine to the phenylalanine over 14 residues. Just the 42-base CDR3 DNA is kept, in frame starting at base 1.

Using the deep immunoSEQ assay, TCR CDR3 regions were amplified from genomic DNA by multiplex PCR. Genomic DNA extracted from each cell subset was distributed evenly over all wells of several immunoSEQ 96-well plates, and each plate served as one replicate. Each replicate PCR for sorted subsets received approximately 200 ng genomic DNA, equal to roughly 33,000 T cell genomes. Purified libraries were quantified with a Qubit 3.0 fluorometer, sized on a Bioanalyzer 2100, and re-quantified with the KAPA Library Quantification kit. Every immunoSEQ 96-well plate was sequenced on a separate single-read 150-cycle Illumina NextSeq 550 flow cell. In the source study's methods: The immunoSEQ output contained only junctional sequences without quality scores, so filtering could not match that applied to full-length reads. Sequences were annotated with PyIR, a Python wrapper for IgBLAST v1.9, using IMGT germline references to assign V/J genes and CDR3. Reads were filtered out if the reads had weak V/J assignments (E-value above 1e-6), no CDR3, stop codons, out-of-frame junctions, or ambiguous translated residues. A V3J clonotype was defined by an identical inferred V gene, J gene, and CDR3 amino acid sequence. To compute the percentage overlap between repertoires, the number of shared unique clonotypes was divided by the size of the smaller repertoire. Repertoire richness was assessed with RTK rarefaction, the Chao1 estimator, and Recon v2.1 estimates of unobserved clonotypes. OLGA was used to compute generation probabilities for all TCRbeta clonotypes that the gDNA method yielded from several donors. TCRdb's version of the immuneACCESS table is confined to in-frame rearrangements and falls short of the full clone set. An unresolved V gene accounts for under half of the shortfall where checked; the remainder is of unknown origin. From that table come the V and J calls and clone size; the DNA was used to work out D and trimming. The sample table records about 2 million clones; 85% to 95% of these occur just once. The ten top clones hold 1.2% of the sample.

The data derive from a study of shared clonotypes between healthy human individuals (dated by TCRdb to 2020 to 2022). Study-level background: A few men and a couple of women, aged 18 to 49 years, made up the cohort. For each donor, CD4 naive and CD4 memory were each run on three plates, CD8 naive on two plates, and CD8 memory on one plate. Between about 0.85 and 9.5 billion PBMCs per donor were obtained by leukapheresis. The study deeply sequenced blood TCR repertoires of five healthy adults to estimate repertoire size and the extent of clonotype sharing between individuals. To increase sequencing depth and limit assay-specific biases, different laboratories used diverse techniques to prepare libraries and sequence TCR repertoires. Results and caveats for the whole study, not just this receptor: The genetic and exposure-history diversity represented was limited by the small number of donors. Sampling was restricted to blood, and TCR repertoires in tissues likely differ from the TCR repertoires found in blood. Pairwise subsampling led to the expectation that sequencing depth would affect the degree of clonotype sharing among donors. Even with the large sequencing depth, rarefaction of the sorted-subset datasets indicated that sequencing was incomplete. Naive subsets generally had larger estimated clonotype richness than memory subsets. When a few donors were compared, the shared fraction of clonotypes was around 5.1% for naive CD4, 3% to 4% for naive CD8, 2% to 2.5% for memory CD4, and 0.4% for memory CD8. Clonotypes shared by all four sorted-subset donors showed higher generation probabilities than non-shared clonotypes.

The sequenced sample consisted of naive CD8+ T cells sorted from blood. The cell subset or site label, read with the paper, signifies: CD45RA+CCR7+. The source of this sequence is a man in his late teens or twenties in good health. The chain uses TRBV10-2 and TRBJ2-7, with a weak D call of TRBD1 (6 bases match). The DNA is as follows: TGCGCCAGCAGGAACACAGGGTTGGACTACGAGCAGTACTTC. Its protein reads: CASRNTGLDYEQYF.